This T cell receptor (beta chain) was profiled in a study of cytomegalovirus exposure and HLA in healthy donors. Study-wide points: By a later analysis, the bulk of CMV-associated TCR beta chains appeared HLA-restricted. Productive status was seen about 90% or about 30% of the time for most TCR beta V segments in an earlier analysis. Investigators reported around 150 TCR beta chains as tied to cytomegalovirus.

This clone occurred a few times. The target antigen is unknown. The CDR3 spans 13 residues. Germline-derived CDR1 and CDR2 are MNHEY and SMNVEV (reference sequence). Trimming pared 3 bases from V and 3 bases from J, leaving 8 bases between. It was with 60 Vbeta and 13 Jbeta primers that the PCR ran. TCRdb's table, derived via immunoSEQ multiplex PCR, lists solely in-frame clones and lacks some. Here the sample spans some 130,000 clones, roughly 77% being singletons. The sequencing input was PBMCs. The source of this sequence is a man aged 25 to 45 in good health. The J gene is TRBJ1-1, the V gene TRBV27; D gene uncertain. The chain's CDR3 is CASSFRRDTEAFF. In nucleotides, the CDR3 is TGTGCCAGCAGTTTTCGCCGAGACACTGAAGCTTTCTTT.